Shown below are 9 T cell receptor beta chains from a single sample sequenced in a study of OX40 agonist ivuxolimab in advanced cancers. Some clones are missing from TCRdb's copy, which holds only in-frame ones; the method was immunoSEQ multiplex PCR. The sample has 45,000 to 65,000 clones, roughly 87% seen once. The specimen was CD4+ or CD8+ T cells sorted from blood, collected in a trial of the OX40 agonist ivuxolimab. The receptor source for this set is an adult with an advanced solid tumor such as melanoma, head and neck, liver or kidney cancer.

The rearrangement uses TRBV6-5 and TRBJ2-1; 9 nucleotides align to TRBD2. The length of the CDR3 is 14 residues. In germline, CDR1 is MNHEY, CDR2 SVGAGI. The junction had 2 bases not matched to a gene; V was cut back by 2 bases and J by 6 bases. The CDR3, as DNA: TGTGCCAGCAGTTACCTAGCGGGGTTCAATGAGCAGTTCTTC. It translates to CASSYLAGFNEQFF.

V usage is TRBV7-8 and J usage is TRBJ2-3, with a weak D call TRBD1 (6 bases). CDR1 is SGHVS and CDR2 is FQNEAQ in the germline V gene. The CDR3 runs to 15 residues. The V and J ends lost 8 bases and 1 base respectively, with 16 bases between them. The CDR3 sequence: CASGPQGGGTDTQYF. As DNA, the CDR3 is TGTGCCAGCGGACCACAGGGTGGGGGCACAGATACGCAGTATTTT.

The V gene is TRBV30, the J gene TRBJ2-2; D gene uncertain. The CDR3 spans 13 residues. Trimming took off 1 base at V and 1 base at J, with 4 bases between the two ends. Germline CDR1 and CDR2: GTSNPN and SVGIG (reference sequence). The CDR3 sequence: CAWSAGNTGELFF. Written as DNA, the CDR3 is TGTGCCTGGAGTGCAGGGAACACCGGGGAGCTGTTTTTT.

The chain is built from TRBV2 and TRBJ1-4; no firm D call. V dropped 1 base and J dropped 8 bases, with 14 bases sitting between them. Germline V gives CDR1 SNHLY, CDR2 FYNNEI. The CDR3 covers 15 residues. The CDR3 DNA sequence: TGTGCCAGCAGTGAAGAGGCCAATAGTTGGGAAAAACTGTTTTTT. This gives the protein CASSEEANSWEKLFF. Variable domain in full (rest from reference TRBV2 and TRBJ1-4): EPEVTQTPSHQVTQMGQEVILRCVPISNHLYFYWYRQILGQKVEFLVSFYNNEISEKSEIFDDQFSVERPDGSNFTLKIRSTKLEDSAMYFCASSEEANSWEKLFFGSGTQLSVL.

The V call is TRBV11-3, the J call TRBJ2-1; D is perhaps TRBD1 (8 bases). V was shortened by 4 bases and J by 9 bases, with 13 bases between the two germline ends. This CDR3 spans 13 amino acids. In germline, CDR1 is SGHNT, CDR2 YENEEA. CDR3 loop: CASSSGGGSEQFF. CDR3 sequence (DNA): TGTGCCAGCAGCTCAGGGGGCGGGAGTGAGCAGTTCTTC.

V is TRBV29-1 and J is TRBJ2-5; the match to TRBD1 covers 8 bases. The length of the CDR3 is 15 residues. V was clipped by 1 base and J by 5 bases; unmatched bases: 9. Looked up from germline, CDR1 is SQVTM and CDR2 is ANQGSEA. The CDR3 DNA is TGCAGCGTTGAAGGTCGGCAGGGGGCGGGCGAGACCCAGTACTTC. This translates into CSVEGRQGAGETQYF.

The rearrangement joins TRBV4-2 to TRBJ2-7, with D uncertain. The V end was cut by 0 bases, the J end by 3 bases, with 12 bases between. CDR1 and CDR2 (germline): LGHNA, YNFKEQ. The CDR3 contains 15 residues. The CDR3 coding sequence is TGTGCCAGCAGCCAAGAGTTGGGCCTCTTCTACGAGCAGTACTTC. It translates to CASSQELGLFYEQYF.

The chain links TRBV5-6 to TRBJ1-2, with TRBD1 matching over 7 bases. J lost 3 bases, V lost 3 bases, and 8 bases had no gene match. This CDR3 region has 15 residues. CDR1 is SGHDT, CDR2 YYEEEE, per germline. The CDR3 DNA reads TGTGCCAGCAGCTCGCGGGACAGTCCCCACTATGGCTACACCTTC. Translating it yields CASSSRDSPHYGYTF.

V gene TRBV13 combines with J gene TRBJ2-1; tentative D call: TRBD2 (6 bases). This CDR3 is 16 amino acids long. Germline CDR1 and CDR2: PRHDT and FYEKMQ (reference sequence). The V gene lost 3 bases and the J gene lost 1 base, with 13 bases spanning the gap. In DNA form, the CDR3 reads TGTGCCAGCAGCTTGGCGGGACCTGCTTCCTACAATGAGCAGTTCTTC. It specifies CASSLAGPASYNEQFF.